These 25 T cell receptor beta chains were all obtained from the same sample, sequenced in a study of control samples from healthy donors and cancer patients. Clones were sequenced by immunoSEQ multiplex PCR, and TCRdb holds only the in-frame ones, with some missing. The top ten hold around 13% of the sample, which has roughly 160,000 clones, about 94% seen once. What was sequenced was PBMCs. All receptors come from a man between 60 and 75 years old with colorectal cancer.

This clone was picked up a small number of times. The J gene is TRBJ1-2, the V gene TRBV4-1; 9 bases are a match to TRBD1. CDR3 length: 16 amino acids. Looked up from germline, CDR1 is MGHRA and CDR2 is YSYEKL. V lost 4 bases and J lost 7; bases outside the gene matches: 13. CDR3 sequence: CASSRIQGAFNPGYTF. As DNA, the CDR3 is TGCGCCAGCAGCCGGATACAGGGGGCGTTTAACCCTGGCTACACCTTC.

V usage is TRBV11-2 and J usage is TRBJ1-3, with 7 bases identical to TRBD1. This CDR3 is 14 amino acids long. J lost 6 bases, V lost 0 bases, and 2 bases had no gene match. The germline V gene has CDR1 SGHAT and CDR2 FQNNGV. The CDR3 nucleotides are TGTGCCAGCAGCTTAGAAGACAGGGAAAACACCATATATTTT. Encoded protein: CASSLEDRENTIYF.

The J gene is TRBJ1-5, the V gene TRBV18, with 8 bases that match TRBD1. There are 14 residues in the CDR3. Germline CDR1 and CDR2: KGHSH and LQKENI. V gave up 3 bases and J gave up 3 bases; unmatched junction bases: 1. CDR3: CASSPGQDNQPQHF. The CDR3 nucleotides are TGTGCCAGCTCACCGGGACAGGACAATCAGCCCCAGCATTTT.

The J gene is TRBJ1-4, the V gene TRBV7-9; D is undetermined. Germline CDR1 is SEHNR and CDR2 is FQNEAQ (reference sequence). The CDR3 totals 15 residues. Trimming shortened V by 8 bases and J by 3 bases, and 16 bases separated the two germline ends. The CDR3: CASPGARWANEKLFF. The CDR3 coding sequence is TGTGCCAGCCCGGGAGCAAGGTGGGCTAATGAAAAACTGTTTTTT.

V usage is TRBV5-1 and J usage is TRBJ2-3, with 10 bases matching TRBD1. The V segment lost 2 bases and the J segment 1 base; nucleotides outside the gene matches: 1. Germline CDR1 is SGHRS and CDR2 is YFSETQ. This CDR3 spans 15 amino acids. CDR3 in amino acids: CASSFGQGGTDTQYF. The CDR3 coding sequence is TGCGCCAGCAGCTTCGGACAGGGGGGCACAGATACGCAGTATTTT.

This chain links TRBV5-1 with TRBJ1-2; D perhaps matches TRBD1 (5 bases). The CDR3 is 15 residues long. Germline V gene data show CDR1 as SGHRS and CDR2 as YFSETQ. Trimming pared 0 bases from V and 3 bases from J, leaving 12 bases between. The CDR3 loop is CASSLEPGLDYGYTF. For the CDR3, the DNA is TGCGCCAGCAGCTTGGAACCGGGACTGGACTATGGCTACACCTTC.

The chain joins TRBV5-5 to TRBJ2-7, with 8 bases matching TRBD1. This CDR3 is built from 14 residues. V dropped 3 bases and J dropped 2; count of bases not matched to a gene: 4. Germline assignment: CDR1 SGHKS and CDR2 YYEKEE (reference sequence). CDR3 nucleotide sequence: TGTGCCAGCAGCTCCCGGACAGGGACCTACGAGCAGTACTTC. Its translation is CASSSRTGTYEQYF.

The chain is built from TRBV18 and TRBJ1-2, with no clear D. The CDR3 has 17 amino acids. V was cut by 0 bases and J by 0 bases, with 14 bases left in between. CDR1 and CDR2 from the germline V gene are KGHSH and LQKENI. The CDR3 region is CASSPPDPRGANYGYTF. The CDR3 region has the DNA TGTGCCAGCTCACCACCGGATCCGCGGGGTGCTAACTATGGCTACACCTTC.

J is TRBJ2-2 and V is TRBV3-1 (or the pseudogene TRBV3-2); the D is unclear. V shed 1 base and J shed 4 bases, with 10 bases lying between them. CDR1 and CDR2 from the germline V gene are LGHDT and YNNKEL (reference sequence). CDR3 length: 15 residues. CDR3 bases: TGTGCCAGCAGCCAAGGAGGCATGAGCACCGGGGAGCTGTTTTTT. Its protein product is CASSQGGMSTGELFF.

This rearrangement joins TRBV4-1 to TRBJ1-5, with D possibly being TRBD1 (5 bases). Germline-derived CDR1 and CDR2 are MGHRA and YSYEKL. This CDR3 spans 16 amino acids. The V end lost 5 bases, the J end lost 2 bases, and 16 bases lay between the germline ends. The CDR3 loop is CASSSRGGSGNQPQHF. CDR3 DNA sequence: TGCGCCAGCAGCTCGCGGGGGGGGAGCGGCAATCAGCCCCAGCATTTT.

The J gene is TRBJ1-1, the V gene TRBV20-1; the D is unclear. The V end was cut by 6 bases, the J end by 5 bases, with 10 bases between. This CDR3 has 11 amino acids. Germline lookup yields CDR1 DFQATT and CDR2 SNEGSKA (reference sequence). CDR3 nucleotide sequence: TGCAGTGCCACCCTGGGGACTGAAGCTTTCTTT. Its protein is CSATLGTEAFF.

The rearrangement uses TRBV4-2 and TRBJ1-5; D is ambiguous. V was pared by 0 bases and J by 0 bases, with 6 bases between. In germline, CDR1 is LGHNA, CDR2 YNFKEQ. The CDR3 consists of 15 residues. The CDR3 DNA is TGTGCCAGCAGCCAAGATCTGAATAGCAATCAGCCCCAGCATTTT. Its translation is CASSQDLNSNQPQHF.

This clone was seen only once. This rearrangement joins TRBV10-3 to TRBJ1-1; a possible D gene is TRBD1 (5 bases). Germline assignment: CDR1 ENHRY and CDR2 SYGVKD. This CDR3 has 14 amino acids. The ends were cut back, 3 bases at V and 4 bases at J, with 12 bases in the middle. The CDR3 region has the DNA TGTGCCATCAGTGATGGGGGGGGGAGCACTGAAGCTTTCTTT. It codes for CAISDGGGSTEAFF.

J is TRBJ2-7 and V is TRBV29-1; D not certain. This CDR3 has 11 amino acids. Germline-derived CDR1 and CDR2 are SQVTM and ANQGSEA. Trimming removed 4 bases from V and 3 bases from J, with 7 bases in between. The CDR3 here is CSVGQIYEQYF. The CDR3 region has the DNA TGCAGCGTTGGGCAGATCTACGAGCAGTACTTC.

The CDR3: CASSMDFPPSYTDTQYF. CDR3 nucleotide sequence: TGTGCCAGTAGTATGGACTTCCCTCCTAGTTACACAGATACGCAGTATTTT. The V gene is TRBV19, the J gene TRBJ2-3; weak D call: TRBD2 (5 bases). Germline V lookup: CDR1 LNHDA, CDR2 SQIVND (reference sequence). With 3 bases removed from V and 2 bases from J, the gap between germline ends came to 18 bases. The CDR3 loop spans 17 amino acids.

CDR3 sequence reads: CASSPGGSANTGELFF. The CDR3 region has the DNA TGTGCCAGCTCACCTGGGGGTAGCGCGAACACCGGGGAGCTGTTTTTT. The chain has TRBV18 and TRBJ2-2, with D perhaps given as TRBD1 or TRBD2 (5 bases each). CDR1 is KGHSH, CDR2 LQKENI, per germline. This CDR3 has 16 amino acids. Trimming shortened V by 3 bases and J by 0 bases, and 11 bases separated the two germline ends.

The genes are TRBV6-5 and TRBJ2-7; maybe TRBD1 (5 bases). Germline V gene data show CDR1 as MNHEY and CDR2 as SVGAGI. The CDR3 contains 15 residues. V was clipped by 0 bases and J by 7 bases, with 16 bases between them. CDR3 in DNA: TGTGCCAGCAGTTACTCGCACACAGGTACTCGGGAGCAGTACTTC. As protein: CASSYSHTGTREQYF.

The gene calls are TRBV7-2 and TRBJ2-2; D not certain. The CDR3 loop spans 14 amino acids. V was pared by 5 bases and J by 6 bases, with 13 bases between. Germline V gives CDR1 SGHTA, CDR2 FQGNSA. CDR3 nucleotides: TGTGCCAGCAGCCCTTTGCTCCCGGCCGGGGAGCTGTTTTTT. Translated: CASSPLLPAGELFF. The whole variable domain, remainder taken from reference TRBV7-2 and TRBJ2-2, is GAGVSQSPSNKVTEKGKDVELRCDPISGHTALYWYRQSLGQGLEFLIYFQGNSAPDKSGLPSDRFSAERTGGSVSTLTIQRTQQEDSAVYLCASSPLLPAGELFFGEGSRLTVL.

This chain links TRBV12-3 or TRBV12-4 with TRBJ2-2; no definite D call. Trimming took 1 base from V and 8 from J, leaving 2 bases between them. The length of the CDR3 is 11 residues. In DNA, the CDR3 is TGTGCCAGCAGTTTAGAGGGGGAGCTGTTTTTT. Translating gives CASSLEGELFF.

The chain recombines TRBV6-6 with TRBJ1-3, with unresolved D. The CDR3 contains 13 residues. Germline CDR1 and CDR2: MNHNY and SVGAGI (reference sequence). V was shortened by 2 bases and J by 7 bases, with 9 bases between the two germline ends. DNA of the CDR3: TGTGCCAGCAGTTACCCCACGGGGAACACCATATATTTT. Its protein product is CASSYPTGNTIYF.

The chain links TRBV5-1 to TRBJ2-3, with 8 bases fitting TRBD1. CDR3 length equals 14 residues. The V gene's germline CDR1 is SGHRS and CDR2 YFSETQ. V lost 4 bases and J lost 5; bases outside the gene matches: 6. This CDR3 reads CASSGGQGLDTQYF. The CDR3 DNA reads TGCGCCAGCAGCGGAGGACAGGGTTTAGATACGCAGTATTTT.

The V and J genes are TRBV19 and TRBJ2-4, with TRBD1 identical over 9 bases. With 9 bases clipped from V and 3 bases from J, the junction kept 12 bases outside the gene matches. Germline assignment: CDR1 LNHDA and CDR2 SQIVND (reference sequence). This CDR3 is built from 16 residues. The CDR3 here is CASNPPGQGGKNIQYF. As DNA, the CDR3 is TGTGCCAGCAACCCCCCGGGACAGGGAGGCAAAAACATTCAGTACTTC.

The V and J genes are TRBV7-2 and TRBJ2-7, with D possibly matching TRBD2 (7 bases). Deletions cut 5 bases from V and 3 bases from J, with 17 bases between. This CDR3 is built from 15 residues. Germline lookup yields CDR1 SGHTA and CDR2 FQGNSA. CDR3 region: CASSTRGGGVYEQYF. The CDR3 coding sequence is TGTGCCAGCAGCACCCGAGGGGGGGGTGTCTACGAGCAGTACTTC.

The chain combines TRBV11-3 with TRBJ2-1; TRBD1 matches 10 bases. The CDR3 covers 15 residues. CDR1 is SGHNT, CDR2 YENEEA, per germline. The junction had 6 bases not matched to a gene; V was cut back by 3 bases and J by 7 bases. The CDR3 loop is CASSFGTGAENEQFF. In DNA, the CDR3 is TGTGCCAGCAGCTTCGGGACAGGGGCGGAAAATGAGCAGTTCTTC.

This clone was observed once. The chain has TRBV7-2 and TRBJ2-3; D is unresolved. Germline V gene sequence: CDR1 SGHTA, CDR2 FQGNSA. Trimming took 1 base from V and 2 from J, leaving 7 bases between them. The CDR3 is made up of 14 amino acids. The CDR3 coding sequence is TGTGCCAGCAGCTTAGGGGCTTTCACAGATACGCAGTATTTT. It codes for CASSLGAFTDTQYF.